What follows are 28 T cell receptor beta chains derived from one specimen sequenced in a study of shared clonotypes between healthy human individuals. The protocol was immunoSEQ multiplex PCR, while the TCRdb copy is restricted to in-frame clones and leaves out a portion. The data contain millions of clones, 85% to 95% of them singletons. The sequenced material came from naive CD4+ T cells sorted from blood. The subset denotes: CD45RA+ positively selected. All receptors come from a man in his late teens or twenties in good health.

This rearrangement joins TRBV6-5 to TRBJ2-5, with TRBD1 matching 7 bases. The J call may be faulty, since TRBJ2-7 better matches the DNA end. The CDR3 sequence is 16 residues long. Germline V gives CDR1 MNHEY, CDR2 SVGAGI. CDR3 DNA: TGTGCCAGCAGTTACACCCCGACAGGGAAGTTCTACGAGCAGTACTTC. Protein product: CASSYTPTGKFYEQYF.

This chain links TRBV6-6 with TRBJ1-1, with 8 bases that match TRBD1. The CDR3 is made up of 13 amino acids. Germline V gene sequence: CDR1 MNHNY, CDR2 SVGAGI (reference sequence). V trimming: 2 bases; J trimming: 11 bases; junction bases outside the gene matches: 7. The CDR3 is CASSYPDRADAFF. The CDR3 nucleotides are TGTGCCAGCAGTTACCCGGACAGGGCGGATGCTTTCTTT.

Only a few counts were recorded for this clone. CDR3 sequence (DNA): TGTGCCAGCAGCCCCCAGGGGCCGTCATCCACTGAAGCTTTCTTT. It codes for CASSPQGPSSTEAFF. V usage is TRBV7-9 and J usage is TRBJ1-1; maybe TRBD1 (6 bases). From germline, CDR1 is SEHNR and CDR2 FQNEAQ (reference sequence). V lost 5 bases and J 4 bases, leaving 17 bases between the germline ends. This CDR3 region has 15 residues.

The J gene is TRBJ2-7, the V gene TRBV4-1; 15 positions match TRBD2. The CDR3 length is 16 residues. The V gene end was trimmed by 3 bases and the J gene end by 3 bases; junction bases not matched to a gene: 3. Germline CDR1 is MGHRA and CDR2 is YSYEKL. This CDR3 is CASSHGTSGRNYEQYF. CDR3 sequence (DNA): TGCGCCAGCAGCCACGGGACTAGCGGGAGGAACTACGAGCAGTACTTC.

The chain couples TRBV19 to TRBJ2-7; TRBD2 matches 13 bases. The CDR3 loop spans 14 amino acids. The germline gives CDR1 LNHDA, CDR2 SQIVND (reference sequence). V shed 6 bases, J shed 6 bases, and the junction held 5 bases outside the gene matches. Here the CDR3 DNA reads TGTGCCAGTAGAAGACTAGCGGGAGGTTCCGAGCAGTACTTC. Translated, it gives CASRRLAGGSEQYF.

The genes are TRBV7-9 and TRBJ2-4; D call uncertain. The V end was cut by 7 bases, the J end by 8 bases, with 18 bases between. Germline V lookup: CDR1 SEHNR, CDR2 FQNEAQ (reference sequence). This CDR3 contains 14 residues. For the CDR3, the DNA is TGTGCCAGCACCTTGGACGTGGGGTTAGACATTCAGTACTTC. Its protein product is CASTLDVGLDIQYF.

The rearrangement uses TRBV19 and TRBJ2-1, with 8 bases lining up with TRBD2. The CDR3 covers 15 residues. Germline V CDR1 and CDR2: LNHDA, SQIVND (reference sequence). J lost 6 bases, V lost 7 bases, and 11 bases had no gene match. The CDR3 here is CASKTAGGTGNEQFF. CDR3 DNA sequence: TGTGCCAGTAAAACCGCGGGAGGTACAGGCAATGAGCAGTTCTTC.

The CDR3 region is CASSQEGTGRYQETQYF. CDR3 bases: TGCGCCAGCAGCCAAGAGGGGACAGGGAGGTACCAAGAGACCCAGTACTTC. The chain carries TRBV4-1 and TRBJ2-5; the match to TRBD1 covers 9 bases. The germline V gene encodes CDR1 MGHRA and CDR2 YSYEKL. CDR3 size: 17 residues. V lost 0 bases and J lost 0; bases outside the gene matches: 5.

V is TRBV7-2 and J is TRBJ2-3; D possibly corresponds to TRBD2 (6 bases). Trimming cost V 5 bases and J 2 bases, with 17 bases left between them. Germline CDR1 reads SGHTA; CDR2 reads FQGNSA. This CDR3 has 16 residues. This CDR3 reads CASSPLTGLLTDTQYF. The DNA for the CDR3 is TGTGCCAGCAGCCCGCTGACGGGACTCCTCACAGATACGCAGTATTTT. Looking up the rest from reference TRBV7-2 and TRBJ2-3 gives the full variable domain: GAGVSQSPSNKVTEKGKDVELRCDPISGHTALYWYRQSLGQGLEFLIYFQGNSAPDKSGLPSDRFSAERTGGSVSTLTIQRTQQEDSAVYLCASSPLTGLLTDTQYFGPGTRLTVL.

Of note for this clone: The sample contains more than one DNA sequence encoding this CDR3. The rearrangement uses TRBV18 and TRBJ2-5; D unclear. CDR1 is KGHSH and CDR2 is LQKENI in the germline V gene. The length of the CDR3 is 14 residues. V was pared by 2 bases and J by 1 base, with 8 bases between. This CDR3 reads CASSPSNSQETQYF. As DNA, the CDR3 is TGTGCCAGCTCACCATCAAACAGCCAAGAGACCCAGTACTTC.

This clone appeared a few times. V and J are TRBV11-3 and TRBJ1-6, with a tentative D call TRBD1 (5 bases). Germline loops: CDR1 SGHNT, CDR2 YENEEA. Trimming cost V 1 base and J 10 bases, with 8 bases left between them. There are 13 residues in the CDR3. The chain's CDR3 is CASSLVQGSPLHF. Here the CDR3 DNA reads TGTGCCAGCAGCTTAGTGCAGGGCTCACCCCTCCACTTT.

V gene TRBV14 combines with J gene TRBJ2-2, with 7 nucleotides matching TRBD1. With 6 bases clipped from V and 2 bases from J, the junction kept 6 bases outside the gene matches. CDR1 and CDR2 (germline): SGHDN, FVKESK. The CDR3 sequence is 15 residues long. The CDR3 reads CASSPDRDNTGELFF. As DNA, the CDR3 is TGTGCCAGCAGTCCCGACAGGGACAACACCGGGGAGCTGTTTTTT.

The chain uses TRBV5-1 and TRBJ2-7, with 9 nucleotides matching TRBD1. Trimming at V came to 4 bases and at J to 2 bases, leaving 7 bases not matched to a gene. The CDR3 runs to 15 residues. From germline, CDR1 is SGHRS and CDR2 YFSETQ. The CDR3, as DNA: TGCGCCAGCAGCCCGTCCGGGACAGGGCCCTACGAGCAGTACTTC. This encodes CASSPSGTGPYEQYF.

The chain joins TRBV19 to TRBJ1-2; weak D call: TRBD1 (5 bases). The CDR3 has 16 amino acids. Trimming removed 8 bases at V and 7 bases at J, with 26 bases between. Germline V gives CDR1 LNHDA, CDR2 SQIVND (reference sequence). CDR3 amino acids: CASFSGATRRSVGYTF. The CDR3 bases are TGTGCCAGTTTCAGTGGGGCAACACGTCGATCAGTTGGCTACACCTTC.

The rearrangement joins TRBV18 to TRBJ1-5, with D possibly matching TRBD1 (6 bases). With 3 bases removed from V and 0 bases from J, the gap between germline ends came to 12 bases. Germline V gives CDR1 KGHSH, CDR2 LQKENI. The CDR3 is 16 residues long. As DNA, the CDR3 is TGTGCCAGCTCACCCTGGGGGGCTAATAGCAATCAGCCCCAGCATTTT. Translation: CASSPWGANSNQPQHF.

The chain couples TRBV11-2 to TRBJ2-2; D may match TRBD1 or TRBD2 (5 bases each). The CDR3 runs to 13 residues. The germline gives CDR1 SGHAT, CDR2 FQNNGV. V shed 1 base and J shed 6 bases, with 6 bases lying between them. In nucleotides, the CDR3 is TGTGCCAGCAGCTTAGTGGGGGCCGGGGAGCTGTTTTTT. This translates into CASSLVGAGELFF. Filled out from reference TRBV11-2 and TRBJ2-2, the complete variable domain reads EAGVAQSPRYKIIEKRQSVAFWCNPISGHATLYWYQQILGQGPKLLIQFQNNGVVDDSQLPKDRFSAERLKGVDSTLKIQPAKLEDSAVYLCASSLVGAGELFFGEGSRLTVL.

The V gene is TRBV21-1, the J gene TRBJ2-1; TRBD2 is the table's D call, not checked against the DNA. TRBV21-1 is a pseudogene. The CDR3 has 19 amino acids. The CDR3 bases are TGTGCCAGCAGCAAAAGGTTAACGACTAGCGGGGGGACCTACAATGAGCAGTTCTTC. Its translation: CASSKRLTTSGGTYNEQFF.

This sequence joins TRBV6-4 and TRBJ1-5; no firm D call. The CDR3 extends over 14 amino acids. Germline CDR1 reads MRHNA; CDR2 reads SNTAGT. The V gene lost 2 bases and the J gene lost 6 bases, with 11 bases spanning the gap. In DNA, the CDR3 is TGTGCCAGCAGTGACCCTGACATAACTCAGCCCCAGCATTTT. Residues: CASSDPDITQPQHF.

The chain joins TRBV19 to TRBJ1-4, with D maybe TRBD1 (5 bases). Germline lookup yields CDR1 LNHDA and CDR2 SQIVND (reference sequence). The CDR3 contains 13 residues. Trimming took 7 bases from V and 8 from J, leaving 14 bases between them. The DNA for the CDR3 is TGTGCCAGTAAGCGGGACGGATCCGAAAAACTGTTTTTT. It codes for CASKRDGSEKLFF.

The rearrangement links TRBV19 to TRBJ2-1; 7 bases map to TRBD2. CDR1 is LNHDA and CDR2 is SQIVND in the germline V gene (reference sequence). The J segment lost 1 base and the V segment lost 5 bases, leaving 8 bases of the junction unmatched. This CDR3 spans 16 amino acids. CDR3 protein: CASSSLGGYSYNEQFF. CDR3 bases: TGTGCCAGTAGTTCCCTGGGGGGGTATTCCTACAATGAGCAGTTCTTC.

The chain is built from TRBV28 and TRBJ1-5; D not certain. Trimming took 3 bases from V and 2 from J, leaving 14 bases between them. The CDR3 spans 16 residues. CDR1 MDHEN and CDR2 SYDVKM come from the germline V gene. The CDR3 DNA is TGTGCCAGCAGTTTCAGTCTTCGGGGTGGCAATCAGCCCCAGCATTTT. It translates to CASSFSLRGGNQPQHF. The entire variable domain, with the rest obtained from reference TRBV28 and TRBJ1-5, is as follows: DVKVTQSSRYLVKRTGEKVFLECVQDMDHENMFWYRQDPGLGLRLIYFSYDVKMKEKGDIPEGYSVSREKKERFSLILESASTNQTSMYLCASSFSLRGGNQPQHFGDGTRLSIL.

The gene calls are TRBV7-2 and TRBJ2-1; a possible D gene is TRBD2 (6 bases). V lost 3 bases to trimming and J lost 7 bases, with 16 bases between them. The length of the CDR3 is 15 residues. Germline V gene sequence: CDR1 SGHTA, CDR2 FQGNSA. CDR3 coding DNA: TGTGCCAGCAGCTTGCCCCTGGCTAGCGCGAATGAGCAGTTCTTC. This translates into CASSLPLASANEQFF.

This CDR3 reads CASSSGLAESTDTQYF. In nucleotides, the CDR3 is TGCGCCAGCAGCTCTGGACTAGCGGAGAGCACAGATACGCAGTATTTT. This rearrangement joins TRBV5-1 to TRBJ2-3, with 10 bases lining up with TRBD2. There are 16 residues in the CDR3. V shed 3 bases and J 0 bases; nucleotides not matched to a gene: 4. Germline V CDR1 and CDR2: SGHRS, YFSETQ.

As for this clone: The same CDR3 also results from other DNA sequences found in this sample. The V call is TRBV5-1, the J call TRBJ2-7; D is ambiguous. From germline, CDR1 is SGHRS and CDR2 YFSETQ. Trimming pared 0 bases from V and 4 bases from J, leaving 14 bases between. This CDR3 region has 15 residues. Written as DNA, the CDR3 is TGCGCCAGCAGCTTGGAGCAAGGTGCCCCTTACGAGCAGTACTTC. Translation: CASSLEQGAPYEQYF.

Details on this clone: Other DNA sequences from this sample encode an identical CDR3 as well. The chain couples TRBV2 to TRBJ2-5; D ambiguous. V lost 7 bases and J 0 bases, leaving 3 bases between the germline ends. This CDR3 comprises 11 residues. Per the germline V gene, CDR1 is SNHLY and CDR2 is FYNNEI. The CDR3 DNA sequence: TGTGCCAGCACAGACCAAGAGACCCAGTACTTC. Amino acids: CASTDQETQYF.

This chain connects TRBV30 to TRBJ1-6, with D possibly being TRBD1 (5 bases). Trimming took 0 bases from V and 8 from J, leaving 11 bases between them. The CDR3 extends over 14 amino acids. Germline V gene data show CDR1 as GTSNPN and CDR2 as SVGIG (reference sequence). CDR3 in DNA: TGTGCCTGGAGTGTAAGGGGTCGGGATTCACCCCTCCACTTT. It is translated as CAWSVRGRDSPLHF.

The V and J genes are TRBV7-9 and TRBJ2-1; TRBD2 might be the D (5 bases). The CDR3 covers 11 residues. Per the germline V gene, CDR1 is SEHNR and CDR2 is FQNEAQ (reference sequence). Trimming pared 1 base from V and 13 bases from J, leaving 8 bases between. CDR3 amino acids: CASSLGGLQFF. CDR3 nucleotide sequence: TGTGCCAGCAGCTTAGGCGGGCTACAGTTCTTC.

There are a few counts of this clone. The CDR3 loop is CASSYGTGAYEQYF. In DNA, the CDR3 is TGTGCCAGCAGCTACGGGACAGGGGCCTACGAGCAGTACTTC. The rearrangement links TRBV7-2 to TRBJ2-7, with 10 bases that match TRBD1. V shed 4 bases and J 2 bases; nucleotides not matched to a gene: 2. Germline CDR1 and CDR2: SGHTA and FQGNSA. The CDR3 covers 14 residues.